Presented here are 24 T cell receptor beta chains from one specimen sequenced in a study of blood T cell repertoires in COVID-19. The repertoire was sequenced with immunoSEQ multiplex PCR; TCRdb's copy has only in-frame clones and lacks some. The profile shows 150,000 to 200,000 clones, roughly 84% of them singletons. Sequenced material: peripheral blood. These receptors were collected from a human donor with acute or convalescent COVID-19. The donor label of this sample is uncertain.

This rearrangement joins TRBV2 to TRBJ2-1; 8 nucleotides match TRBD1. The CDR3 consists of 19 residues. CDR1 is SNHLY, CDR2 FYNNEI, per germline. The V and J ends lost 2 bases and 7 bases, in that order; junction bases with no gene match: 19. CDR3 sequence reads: CASSEPRDRSAAWGNEQFF. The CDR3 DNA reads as TGTGCCAGCAGTGAACCCCGGGACAGGAGTGCGGCTTGGGGGAATGAGCAGTTCTTC. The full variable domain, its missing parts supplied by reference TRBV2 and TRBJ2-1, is EPEVTQTPSHQVTQMGQEVILRCVPISNHLYFYWYRQILGQKVEFLVSFYNNEISEKSEIFDDQFSVERPDGSNFTLKIRSTKLEDSAMYFCASSEPRDRSAAWGNEQFFGPGTRLTVL.

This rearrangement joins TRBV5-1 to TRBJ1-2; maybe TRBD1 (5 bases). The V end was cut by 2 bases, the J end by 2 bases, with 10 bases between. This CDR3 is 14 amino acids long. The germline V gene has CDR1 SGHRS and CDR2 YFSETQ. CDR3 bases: TGCGCCAGCAGCTTCTATGGGGGGAACTATGGCTACACCTTC. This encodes CASSFYGGNYGYTF.

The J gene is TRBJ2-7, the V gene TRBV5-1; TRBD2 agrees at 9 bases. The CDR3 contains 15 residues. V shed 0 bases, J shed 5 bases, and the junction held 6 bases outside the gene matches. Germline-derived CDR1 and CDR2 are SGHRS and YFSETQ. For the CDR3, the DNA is TGCGCCAGCAGCTTGGCGCGGGGGGGGTTTGACGAGCAGTACTTC. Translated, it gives CASSLARGGFDEQYF.

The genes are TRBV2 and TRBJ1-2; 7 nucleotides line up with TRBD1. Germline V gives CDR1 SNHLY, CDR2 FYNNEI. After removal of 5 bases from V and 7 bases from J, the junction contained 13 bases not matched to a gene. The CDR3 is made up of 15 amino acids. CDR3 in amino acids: CASSPLPTGSGGYTF. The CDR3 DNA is TGTGCCAGCAGTCCCCTCCCGACAGGGTCGGGTGGCTACACCTTC.

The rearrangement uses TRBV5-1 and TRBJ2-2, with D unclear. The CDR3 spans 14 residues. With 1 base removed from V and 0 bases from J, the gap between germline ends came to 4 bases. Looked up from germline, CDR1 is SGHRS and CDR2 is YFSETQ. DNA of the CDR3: TGCGCCAGCAGCTTGTCCGCGAACACCGGGGAGCTGTTTTTT. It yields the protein CASSLSANTGELFF. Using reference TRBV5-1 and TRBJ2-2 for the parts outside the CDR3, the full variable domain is KAGVTQTPRYLIKTRGQQVTLSCSPISGHRSVSWYQQTPGQGLQFLFEYFSETQRNKGNFPGRFSGRQFSNSRSEMNVSTLELGDSALYLCASSLSANTGELFFGEGSRLTVL.

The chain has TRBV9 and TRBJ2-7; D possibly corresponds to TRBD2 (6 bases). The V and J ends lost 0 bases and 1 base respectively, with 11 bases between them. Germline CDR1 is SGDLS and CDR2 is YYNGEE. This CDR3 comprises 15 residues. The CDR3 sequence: CASSVGVAESYEQYF. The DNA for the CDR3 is TGTGCCAGCAGCGTAGGAGTAGCGGAATCCTACGAGCAGTACTTC. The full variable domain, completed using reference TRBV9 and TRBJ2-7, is DSGVTQTPKHLITATGQRVTLRCSPRSGDLSVYWYQQSLDQGLQFLIQYYNGEERAKGNILERFSAQQFPDLHSELNLSSLELGDSALYFCASSVGVAESYEQYFGPGTRLTVT.

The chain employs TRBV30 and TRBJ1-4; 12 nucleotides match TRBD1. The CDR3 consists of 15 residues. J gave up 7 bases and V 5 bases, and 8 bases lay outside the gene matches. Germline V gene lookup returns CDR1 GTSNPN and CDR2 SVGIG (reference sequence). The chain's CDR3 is CAWDRRDRGPEKLFF. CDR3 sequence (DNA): TGTGCCTGGGATCGCCGGGACAGGGGGCCTGAAAAACTGTTTTTT.

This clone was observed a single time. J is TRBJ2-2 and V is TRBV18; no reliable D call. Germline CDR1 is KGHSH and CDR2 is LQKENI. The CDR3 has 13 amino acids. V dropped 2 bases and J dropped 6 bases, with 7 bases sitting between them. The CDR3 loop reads CASSPIRPGELFF. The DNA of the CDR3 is TGTGCCAGCTCACCAATCAGGCCCGGGGAGCTGTTTTTT.

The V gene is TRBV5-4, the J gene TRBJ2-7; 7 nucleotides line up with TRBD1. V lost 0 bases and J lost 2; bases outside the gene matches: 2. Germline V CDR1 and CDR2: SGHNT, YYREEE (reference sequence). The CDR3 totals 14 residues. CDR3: CASSLAGTAYEQYF. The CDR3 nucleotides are TGTGCCAGCAGCTTGGCCGGGACAGCCTACGAGCAGTACTTC. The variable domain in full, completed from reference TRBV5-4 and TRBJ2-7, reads ETGVTQSPTHLIKTRGQQVTLRCSSQSGHNTVSWYQQALGQGPQFIFQYYREEENGRGNFPPRFSGLQFPNYSSELNVNALELDDSALYLCASSLAGTAYEQYFGPGTRLTVT.

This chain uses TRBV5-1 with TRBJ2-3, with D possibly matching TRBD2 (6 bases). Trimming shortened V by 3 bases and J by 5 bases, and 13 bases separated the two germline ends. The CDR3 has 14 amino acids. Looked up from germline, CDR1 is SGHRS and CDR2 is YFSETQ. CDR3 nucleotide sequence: TGCGCCAGCAGCTGGAACGGGGGAGAAGATACGCAGTATTTT. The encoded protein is CASSWNGGEDTQYF.

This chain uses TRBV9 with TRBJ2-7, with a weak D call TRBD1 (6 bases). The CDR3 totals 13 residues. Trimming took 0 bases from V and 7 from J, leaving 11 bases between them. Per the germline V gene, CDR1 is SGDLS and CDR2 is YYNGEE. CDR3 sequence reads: CASSVGDQGEQYF. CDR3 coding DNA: TGTGCCAGCAGCGTAGGGGACCAGGGGGAGCAGTACTTC.

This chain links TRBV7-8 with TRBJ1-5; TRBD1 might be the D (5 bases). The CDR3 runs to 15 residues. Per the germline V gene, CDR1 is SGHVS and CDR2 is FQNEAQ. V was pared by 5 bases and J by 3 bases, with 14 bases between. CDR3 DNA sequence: TGTGCCAGCAGCGCCATCGGGGGAGTCAATCAGCCCCAGCATTTT. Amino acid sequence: CASSAIGGVNQPQHF. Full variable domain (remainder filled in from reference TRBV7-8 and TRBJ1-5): GAGVSQSPRYKVAKRGQDVALRCDPISGHVSLFWYQQALGQGPEFLTYFQNEAQLDKSGLPSDRFFAERPEGSVSTLKIQRTQQEDSAVYLCASSAIGGVNQPQHFGDGTRLSIL.

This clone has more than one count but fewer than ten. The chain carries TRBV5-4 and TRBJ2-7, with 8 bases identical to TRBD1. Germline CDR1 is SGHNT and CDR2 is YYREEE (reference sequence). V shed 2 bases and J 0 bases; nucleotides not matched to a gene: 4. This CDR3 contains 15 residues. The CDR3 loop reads CASSFRQGTSYEQYF. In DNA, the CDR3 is TGTGCCAGCAGCTTTCGACAGGGGACCTCCTACGAGCAGTACTTC.

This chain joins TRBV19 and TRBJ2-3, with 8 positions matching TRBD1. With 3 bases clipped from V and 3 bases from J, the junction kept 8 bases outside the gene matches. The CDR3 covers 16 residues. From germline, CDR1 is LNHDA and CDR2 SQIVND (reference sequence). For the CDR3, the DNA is TGTGCCAGTAGTATTCCAGCCAGGGGGCGAACAGATACGCAGTATTTT. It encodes CASSIPARGRTDTQYF.

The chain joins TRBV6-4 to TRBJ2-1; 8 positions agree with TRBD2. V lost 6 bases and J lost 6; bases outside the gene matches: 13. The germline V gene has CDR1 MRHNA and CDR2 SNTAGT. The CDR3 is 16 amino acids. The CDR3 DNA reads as TGTGCCAGCAGCCCCGAGGGCCGGGGGGGCTTCAATGAGCAGTTCTTC. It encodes CASSPEGRGGFNEQFF.

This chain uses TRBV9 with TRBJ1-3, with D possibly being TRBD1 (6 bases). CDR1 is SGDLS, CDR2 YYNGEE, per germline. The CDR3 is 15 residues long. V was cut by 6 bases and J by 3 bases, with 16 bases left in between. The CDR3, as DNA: TGTGCCAGCACCCTCTCAGGGGCAGATGGAAACACCATATATTTT. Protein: CASTLSGADGNTIYF.

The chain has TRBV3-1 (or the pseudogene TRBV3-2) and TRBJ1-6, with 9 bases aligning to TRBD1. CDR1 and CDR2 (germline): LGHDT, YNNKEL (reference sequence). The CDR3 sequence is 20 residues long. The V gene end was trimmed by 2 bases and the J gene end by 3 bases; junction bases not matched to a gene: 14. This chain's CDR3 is CASSQPLGTGKTGYNSPLHF. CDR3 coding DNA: TGTGCCAGCAGCCAACCCTTGGGGACAGGGAAGACGGGCTATAATTCACCCCTCCACTTT.

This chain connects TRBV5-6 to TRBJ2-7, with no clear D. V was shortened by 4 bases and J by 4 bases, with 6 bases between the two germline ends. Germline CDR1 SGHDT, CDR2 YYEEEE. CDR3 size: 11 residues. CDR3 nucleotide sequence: TGTGCCAGCAGCCCCACTTACGAGCAGTACTTC. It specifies CASSPTYEQYF.

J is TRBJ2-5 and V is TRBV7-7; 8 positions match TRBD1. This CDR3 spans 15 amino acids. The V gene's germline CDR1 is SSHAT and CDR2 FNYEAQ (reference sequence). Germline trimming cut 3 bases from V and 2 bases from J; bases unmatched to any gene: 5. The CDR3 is CASSLGRTGQETQYF. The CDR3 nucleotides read TGTGCCAGCAGCTTGGGCCGGACAGGGCAAGAGACCCAGTACTTC.

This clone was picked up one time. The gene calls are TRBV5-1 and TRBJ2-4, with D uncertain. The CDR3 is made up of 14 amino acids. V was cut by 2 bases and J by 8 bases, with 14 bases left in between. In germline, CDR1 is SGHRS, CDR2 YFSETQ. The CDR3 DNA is TGCGCCAGCAGCTTAGGAGCCCGCCTAGACATTCAGTACTTC. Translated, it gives CASSLGARLDIQYF.

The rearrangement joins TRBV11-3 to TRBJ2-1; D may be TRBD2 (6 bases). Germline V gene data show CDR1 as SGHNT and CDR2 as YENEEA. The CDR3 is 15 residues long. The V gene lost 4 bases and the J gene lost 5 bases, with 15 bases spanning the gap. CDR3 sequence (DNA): TGTGCCAGCAGCTCGGGACTTACCCTTAACAATGAGCAGTTCTTC. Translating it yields CASSSGLTLNNEQFF.

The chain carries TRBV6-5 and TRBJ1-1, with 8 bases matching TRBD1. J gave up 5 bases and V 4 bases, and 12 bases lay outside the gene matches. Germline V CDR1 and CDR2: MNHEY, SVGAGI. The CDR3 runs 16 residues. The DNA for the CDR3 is TGTGCCAGCAGTTCCACCGTAGGGACAGGAGGGACTGAAGCTTTCTTT. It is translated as CASSSTVGTGGTEAFF.

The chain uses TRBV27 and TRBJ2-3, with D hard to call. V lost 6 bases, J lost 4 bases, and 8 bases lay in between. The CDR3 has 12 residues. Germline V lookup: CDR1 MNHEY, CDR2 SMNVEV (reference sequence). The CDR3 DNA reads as TGTGCCAGCAGACACCTCCCAGATACGCAGTATTTT. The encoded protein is CASRHLPDTQYF.

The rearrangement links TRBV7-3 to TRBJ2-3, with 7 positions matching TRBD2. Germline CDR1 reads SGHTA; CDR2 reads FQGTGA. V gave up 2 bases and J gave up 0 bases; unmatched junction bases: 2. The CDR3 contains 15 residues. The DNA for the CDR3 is TGTGCCAGCAGCTTACGGCGGGAGAGCACAGATACGCAGTATTTT. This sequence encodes CASSLRRESTDTQYF.